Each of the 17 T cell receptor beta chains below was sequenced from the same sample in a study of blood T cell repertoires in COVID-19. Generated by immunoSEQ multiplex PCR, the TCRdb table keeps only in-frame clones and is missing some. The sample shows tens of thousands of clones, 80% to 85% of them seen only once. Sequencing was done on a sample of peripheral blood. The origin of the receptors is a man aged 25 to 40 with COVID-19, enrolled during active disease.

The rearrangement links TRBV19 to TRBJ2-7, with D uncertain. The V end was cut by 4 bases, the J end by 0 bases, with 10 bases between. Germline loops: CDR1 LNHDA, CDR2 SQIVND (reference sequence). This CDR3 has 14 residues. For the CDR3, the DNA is TGTGCCAGTAGTACCGCAGCTAGCTCCTACGAGCAGTACTTC. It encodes CASSTAASSYEQYF.

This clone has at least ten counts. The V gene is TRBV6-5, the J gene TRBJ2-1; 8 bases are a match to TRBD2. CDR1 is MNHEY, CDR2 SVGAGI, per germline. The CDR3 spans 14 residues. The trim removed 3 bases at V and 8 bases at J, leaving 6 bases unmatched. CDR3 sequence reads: CASSYGTRFHEQFF. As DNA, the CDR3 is TGTGCCAGCAGTTATGGGACTAGATTTCATGAGCAGTTCTTC.

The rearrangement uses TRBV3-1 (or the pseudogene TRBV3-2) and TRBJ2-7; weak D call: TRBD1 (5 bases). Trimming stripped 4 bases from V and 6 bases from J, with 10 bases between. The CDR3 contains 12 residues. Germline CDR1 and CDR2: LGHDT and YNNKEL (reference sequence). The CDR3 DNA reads TGTGCCAGCAGCCCCCAGGGTGCCGAGCAGTACTTC. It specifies CASSPQGAEQYF.

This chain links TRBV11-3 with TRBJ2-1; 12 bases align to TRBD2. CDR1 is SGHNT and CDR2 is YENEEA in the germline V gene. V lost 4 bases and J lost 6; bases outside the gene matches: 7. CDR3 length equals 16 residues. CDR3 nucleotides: TGTGCCAGCAGCTACCTAGCGGGAGGGAGCGGCAATGAGCAGTTCTTC. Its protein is CASSYLAGGSGNEQFF.

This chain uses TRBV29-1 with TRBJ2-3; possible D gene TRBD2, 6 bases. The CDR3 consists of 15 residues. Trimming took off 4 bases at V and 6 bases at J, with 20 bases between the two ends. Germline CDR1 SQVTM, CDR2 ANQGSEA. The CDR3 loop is CSVGGTGSKGDTQYF. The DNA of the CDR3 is TGCAGCGTTGGGGGGACCGGGAGCAAAGGGGATACGCAGTATTTT.

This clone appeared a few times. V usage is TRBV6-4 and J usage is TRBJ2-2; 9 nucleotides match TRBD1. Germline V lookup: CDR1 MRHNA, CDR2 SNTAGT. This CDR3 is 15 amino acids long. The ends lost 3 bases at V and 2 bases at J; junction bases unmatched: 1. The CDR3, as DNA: TGTGCCAGCAGTGAACAGGGGGCAAACACCGGGGAGCTGTTTTTT. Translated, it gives CASSEQGANTGELFF.

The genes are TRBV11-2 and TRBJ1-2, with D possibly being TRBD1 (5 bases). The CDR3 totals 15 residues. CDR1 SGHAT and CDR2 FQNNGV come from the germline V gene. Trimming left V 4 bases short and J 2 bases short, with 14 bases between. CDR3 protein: CASSSPGGGNYGYTF. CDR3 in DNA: TGTGCCAGCAGCTCCCCGGGCGGGGGGAACTATGGCTACACCTTC.

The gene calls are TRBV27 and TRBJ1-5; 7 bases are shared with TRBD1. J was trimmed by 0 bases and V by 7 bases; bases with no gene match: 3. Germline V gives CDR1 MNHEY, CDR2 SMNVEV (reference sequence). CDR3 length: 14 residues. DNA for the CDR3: TGTGCCAGCAAACCAGGGGGTAGCAATCAGCCCCAGCATTTT. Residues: CASKPGGSNQPQHF.

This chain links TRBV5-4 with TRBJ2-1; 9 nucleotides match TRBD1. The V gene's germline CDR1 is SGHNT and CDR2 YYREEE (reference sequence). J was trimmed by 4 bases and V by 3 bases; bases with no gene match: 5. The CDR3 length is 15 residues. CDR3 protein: CASSSGTGKYNEQFF. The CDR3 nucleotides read TGTGCCAGCAGCTCGGGGACAGGGAAGTACAATGAGCAGTTCTTC. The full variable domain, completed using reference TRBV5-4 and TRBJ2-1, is ETGVTQSPTHLIKTRGQQVTLRCSSQSGHNTVSWYQQALGQGPQFIFQYYREEENGRGNFPPRFSGLQFPNYSSELNVNALELDDSALYLCASSSGTGKYNEQFFGPGTRLTVL.

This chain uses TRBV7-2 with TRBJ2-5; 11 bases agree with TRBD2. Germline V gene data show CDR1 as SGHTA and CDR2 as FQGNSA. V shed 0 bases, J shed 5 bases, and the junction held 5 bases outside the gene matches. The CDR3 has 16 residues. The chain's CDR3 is CASSLALAGGVETQYF. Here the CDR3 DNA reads TGTGCCAGCAGCTTAGCGCTAGCGGGGGGCGTCGAGACCCAGTACTTC.

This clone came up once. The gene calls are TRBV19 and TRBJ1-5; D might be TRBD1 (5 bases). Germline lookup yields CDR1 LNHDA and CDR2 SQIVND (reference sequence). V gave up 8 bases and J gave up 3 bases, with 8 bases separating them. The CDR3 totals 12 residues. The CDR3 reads CASGGINQPQHF. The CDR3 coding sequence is TGTGCCAGTGGGGGGATCAATCAGCCCCAGCATTTT. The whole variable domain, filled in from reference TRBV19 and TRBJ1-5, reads DGGITQSPKYLFRKEGQNVTLSCEQNLNHDAMYWYRQDPGQGLRLIYYSQIVNDFQKGDIAEGYSVSREKKESFPLTVTSAQKNPTAFYLCASGGINQPQHFGDGTRLSIL.

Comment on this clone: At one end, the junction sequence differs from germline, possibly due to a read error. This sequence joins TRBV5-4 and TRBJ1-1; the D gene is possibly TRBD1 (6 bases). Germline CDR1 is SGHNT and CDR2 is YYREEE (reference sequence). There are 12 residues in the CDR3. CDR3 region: CASSLWDTEAFF. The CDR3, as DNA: TGTGCCAGCAGCTTGTGGGACACCGAAGCTTTCTTT.

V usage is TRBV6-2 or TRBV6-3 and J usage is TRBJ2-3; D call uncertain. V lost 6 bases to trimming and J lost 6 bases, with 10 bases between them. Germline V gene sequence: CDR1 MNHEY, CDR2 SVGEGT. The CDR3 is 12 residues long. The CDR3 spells CASSPTEDTQYF. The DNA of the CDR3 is TGTGCCAGCAGCCCGACTGAGGATACGCAGTATTTT.

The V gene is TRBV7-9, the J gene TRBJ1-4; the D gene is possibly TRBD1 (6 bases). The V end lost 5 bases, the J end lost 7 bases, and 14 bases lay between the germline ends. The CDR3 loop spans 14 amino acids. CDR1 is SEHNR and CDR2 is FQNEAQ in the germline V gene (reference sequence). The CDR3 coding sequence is TGTGCCAGCAGCCGCAGGGGAGTAGCTGAAAAACTGTTTTTT. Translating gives CASSRRGVAEKLFF.

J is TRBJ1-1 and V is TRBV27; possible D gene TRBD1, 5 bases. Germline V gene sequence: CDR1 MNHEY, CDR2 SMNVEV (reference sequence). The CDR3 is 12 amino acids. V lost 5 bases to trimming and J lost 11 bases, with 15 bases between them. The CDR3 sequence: CASSIQGGQAFF. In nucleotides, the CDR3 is TGTGCCAGCAGTATTCAGGGAGGGCAGGCTTTCTTT.

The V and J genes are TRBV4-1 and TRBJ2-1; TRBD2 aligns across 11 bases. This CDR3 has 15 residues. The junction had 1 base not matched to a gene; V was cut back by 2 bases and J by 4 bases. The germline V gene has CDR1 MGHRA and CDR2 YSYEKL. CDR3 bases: TGCGCCAGCAGCCAACTAGCGGGGGGTTACAATGAGCAGTTCTTC. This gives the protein CASSQLAGGYNEQFF.

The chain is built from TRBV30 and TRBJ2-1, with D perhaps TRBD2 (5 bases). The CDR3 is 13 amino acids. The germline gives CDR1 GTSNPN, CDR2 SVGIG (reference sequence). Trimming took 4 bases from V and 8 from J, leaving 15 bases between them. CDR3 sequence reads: CAWNTGFGYEQFF. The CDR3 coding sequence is TGTGCCTGGAACACGGGATTTGGTTATGAGCAGTTCTTC.